This passage covers 26 T cell receptor beta chains from one sample sequenced in a study of T cell responses to AZD1222 COVID-19 vaccine. Data came from immunoSEQ multiplex PCR; TCRdb stores just in-frame clones and leaves some out. There are some 200,000 clones in the sample; around nine tenths occur only once, and 3.6% lies in the top ten. Source: peripheral blood, taken 28 days after the second dose of the MenACWY control vaccine. The receptors here all came from an adult who received the MenACWY meningococcal vaccine as a control.

The chain joins TRBV5-6 to TRBJ2-7; TRBD1 is a possible D gene (5 bases). The V end was cut by 4 bases, the J end by 6 bases, with 20 bases between. The CDR3 sequence is 15 residues long. Germline V CDR1 and CDR2: SGHDT, YYEEEE. CDR3 nucleotides: TGTGCCAGCAGCGAGAGTCCCAGGGATATGGCCGAGCAGTACTTC. This gives the protein CASSESPRDMAEQYF.

DNA of the CDR3: TGTGCCAGCAGCTACAGGGAAGGGAGAAACACCATATATTTT. This translates into CASSYREGRNTIYF. The rearrangement joins TRBV12-1 to TRBJ1-3; the table gives TRBD1 as D, unverified against the DNA. TRBV12-1 is an annotated pseudogene. The CDR3 runs to 14 residues.

V is TRBV19 and J is TRBJ2-2, with D hard to call. V gave up 6 bases and J gave up 2 bases, with 10 bases separating them. The CDR3 is 14 amino acids. Germline V gives CDR1 LNHDA, CDR2 SQIVND (reference sequence). This CDR3 reads CASSLQANTGELFF. The DNA of the CDR3 is TGTGCCAGTAGCCTGCAGGCTAACACCGGGGAGCTGTTTTTT.

The V gene is TRBV27, the J gene TRBJ1-6; perhaps TRBD1 as D (5 bases). This CDR3 comprises 18 residues. CDR1 and CDR2 from the germline V gene are MNHEY and SMNVEV (reference sequence). V was shortened by 1 base and J by 6 bases, with 19 bases between the two germline ends. The CDR3 DNA is TGTGCCAGCAGTTTATTGATGGTTCAGGGCCTTGGTAATTCACCCCTCCACTTT. Encoded protein: CASSLLMVQGLGNSPLHF.

The genes are TRBV28 and TRBJ1-1; unclear D gene. The V end lost 5 bases, the J end lost 1 base, and 17 bases lay between the germline ends. The germline CDR1 and CDR2 sequences are MDHEN and SYDVKM. The CDR3 loop spans 16 amino acids. The CDR3 DNA follows: TGTGCCAGCAGTCCGCGAGGATGGGGAGGGAACACTGAAGCTTTCTTT. As protein: CASSPRGWGGNTEAFF.

This chain joins TRBV15 and TRBJ1-3; D not certain. V was pared by 0 bases and J by 0 bases, with 12 bases between. CDR1 is LNHNV and CDR2 is YYDKDF in the germline V gene (reference sequence). This CDR3 contains 17 residues. This CDR3 is CATSRDRFRSSGNTIYF. In nucleotides, the CDR3 is TGTGCCACCAGCAGAGATCGTTTCCGGTCCTCTGGAAACACCATATATTTT.

The sample holds one count of this clone. The rearrangement uses TRBV9 and TRBJ2-1; 9 positions match TRBD1. The CDR3 totals 16 residues. With 4 bases clipped from V and 6 bases from J, the junction kept 11 bases outside the gene matches. In germline, CDR1 is SGDLS, CDR2 YYNGEE. The CDR3 region has the DNA TGTGCCAGCAGCCCTCCCCCGGGACAGGGTGGCAATGAGCAGTTCTTC. Protein sequence: CASSPPPGQGGNEQFF.

In this sample, this clone turned up once. The genes are TRBV12-5 and TRBJ1-1; tentatively, D is TRBD1 (5 bases). Germline V lookup: CDR1 LGHNT, CDR2 FRNRAP. This CDR3 has 14 amino acids. Trimming took 3 bases from V and 3 from J, leaving 11 bases between them. CDR3 protein: CASGFDGGYTEAFF. The CDR3 coding sequence is TGTGCTAGTGGTTTTGATGGGGGTTACACTGAAGCTTTCTTT.

V usage is TRBV7-9 and J usage is TRBJ2-1, with 8 bases that match TRBD2. Germline-derived CDR1 and CDR2 are SEHNR and FQNEAQ (reference sequence). This CDR3 region has 13 residues. The CDR3 nucleotides are TGTGCGGGGGAGCGGGAGTCCTACAATGAGCAGTTCTTC. The encoded protein is CAGERESYNEQFF.

This clone was observed once. The rearrangement joins TRBV9 to TRBJ1-5; D is uncertain. V was pared by 0 bases and J by 2 bases, with 6 bases between. The germline CDR1 and CDR2 sequences are SGDLS and YYNGEE. This CDR3 has 14 residues. The CDR3 reads CASSVGYGNQPQHF. For the CDR3, the DNA is TGTGCCAGCAGCGTAGGCTATGGCAATCAGCCCCAGCATTTT.

This rearrangement joins TRBV10-1 to TRBJ2-3, with TRBD1 identical over 7 bases. Germline trimming cut 6 bases from V and 4 bases from J; bases unmatched to any gene: 7. The CDR3 totals 14 residues. Germline loops: CDR1 WNHNN, CDR2 SYGVQD (reference sequence). In nucleotides, the CDR3 is TGCGCCAGCAGACTAGGGACAGTCCCAGATACGCAGTATTTT. It encodes CASRLGTVPDTQYF.

The genes are TRBV5-6 and TRBJ1-2; D gene ambiguous. The CDR3 spans 13 residues. V was pared by 0 bases and J by 9 bases, with 12 bases between. Germline V CDR1 and CDR2: SGHDT, YYEEEE. CDR3 loop: CASSLDLLSSYTF. The CDR3 DNA sequence: TGTGCCAGCAGCTTGGACCTCCTTTCTAGCTACACCTTC. Based on the CDR3 plus reference TRBV5-6 and TRBJ1-2, the full variable domain is DAGVTQSPTHLIKTRGQQVTLRCSPKSGHDTVSWYQQALGQGPQFIFQYYEEEERQRGNFPDRFSGHQFPNYSSELNVNALLLGDSALYLCASSLDLLSSYTFGSGTRLTVV.

The rearrangement joins TRBV10-1 to TRBJ2-5; tentative D call: TRBD2 (6 bases). This CDR3 has 19 amino acids. Trimming left V 3 bases short and J 3 bases short, with 26 bases between. The germline CDR1 and CDR2 sequences are WNHNN and SYGVQD (reference sequence). DNA of the CDR3: TGCGCCAGCAGTGAAGGCTCGGCGGGACCTCGACCAATAAAAGAGACCCAGTACTTC. It specifies CASSEGSAGPRPIKETQYF.

In nucleotides, the CDR3 is TGCAGTGCTAGTAGCCCCGGGAGGTTGGCAAGCAATCAGCCCCAGCATTTT. Encoded protein: CSASSPGRLASNQPQHF. The chain joins TRBV20-1 to TRBJ1-5, with D uncertain. The germline V and J ends were trimmed by 3 bases and 1 base, with 19 bases remaining between them. Germline CDR1 and CDR2: DFQATT and SNEGSKA (reference sequence). This CDR3 has 17 residues.

This clone has only one observation. CDR3 residues: CASSLVAGGGQPQHF. CDR3 bases: TGCGCCAGCAGCTTGGTAGCTGGGGGGGGCCAGCCCCAGCATTTT. The chain is built from TRBV5-1 and TRBJ1-5, with a possible D match to TRBD1 (6 bases). This CDR3 has 15 amino acids. V lost 0 bases, J lost 7 bases, and 14 bases lay in between. The germline CDR1 and CDR2 sequences are SGHRS and YFSETQ.

The chain has TRBV29-1 and TRBJ2-3; TRBD2 might be the D (6 bases). Trimming took 7 bases from V and 3 from J, leaving 20 bases between them. The CDR3 has 15 residues. CDR1 and CDR2 from the germline V gene are SQVTM and ANQGSEA. CDR3 coding DNA: TGCAGCGCCCCCCCCGGGACTGGATCGACAGATACGCAGTATTTT. It codes for CSAPPGTGSTDTQYF.

The chain joins TRBV30 to TRBJ2-5; 8 bases fit TRBD2. Looked up from germline, CDR1 is GTSNPN and CDR2 is SVGIG (reference sequence). This CDR3 spans 15 amino acids. V dropped 0 bases and J dropped 4; count of bases not matched to a gene: 7. The CDR3 bases are TGTGCCTGGAGTGTTATAGGGGGACTAGTAGAGACCCAGTACTTC. Translated, it gives CAWSVIGGLVETQYF.

The chain couples TRBV27 to TRBJ2-7, with D possibly being TRBD2 (6 bases). Germline V CDR1 and CDR2: MNHEY, SMNVEV (reference sequence). The V end lost 3 bases, the J end lost 2 bases, and 11 bases lay between the germline ends. The CDR3 consists of 14 residues. The CDR3 region has the DNA TGTGCCAGCAGTTTGGGGGGACCGACCTACGAGCAGTACTTC. Translating it yields CASSLGGPTYEQYF.

The chain employs TRBV11-2 and TRBJ1-4; 7 bases line up with TRBD1. V was clipped by 4 bases and J by 17 bases; unmatched bases: 7. Germline assignment: CDR1 SGHAT and CDR2 FQNNGV. This CDR3 has 11 residues. The CDR3 nucleotides read TGTGCCAGCAGCTCGGGGACAGCTTTCTTTTTT. Encoded protein: CASSSGTAFFF. Based on the CDR3 plus reference TRBV11-2 and TRBJ1-4, the full variable domain is EAGVAQSPRYKIIEKRQSVAFWCNPISGHATLYWYQQILGQGPKLLIQFQNNGVVDDSQLPKDRFSAERLKGVDSTLKIQPAKLEDSAVYLCASSSGTAFFFGSGTQLSVL.

The chain combines TRBV11-2 with TRBJ2-7, with 14 positions matching TRBD2. CDR3 length equals 16 residues. Germline lookup yields CDR1 SGHAT and CDR2 FQNNGV. Trimming took 5 bases from V and 1 from J; bases not matched to a gene: 4. CDR3: CASSRTSGRFSYEQYF. DNA for the CDR3: TGTGCCAGCAGCAGGACTAGCGGGAGGTTTTCCTACGAGCAGTACTTC. The full variable domain, in which reference TRBV11-2 and TRBJ2-7 provide the parts outside the CDR3, is EAGVAQSPRYKIIEKRQSVAFWCNPISGHATLYWYQQILGQGPKLLIQFQNNGVVDDSQLPKDRFSAERLKGVDSTLKIQPAKLEDSAVYLCASSRTSGRFSYEQYFGPGTRLTVT.

V is TRBV5-6 and J is TRBJ2-7; the D gene is possibly TRBD2 (6 bases). Trimming took 3 bases from V and 1 from J, leaving 8 bases between them. This CDR3 is 13 amino acids long. Germline lookup yields CDR1 SGHDT and CDR2 YYEEEE. CDR3 in DNA: TGTGCCAGCAGCTCGGACTATTCCTACGAGCAGTACTTC. It encodes CASSSDYSYEQYF.

V and J are TRBV4-2 and TRBJ2-5, with 12 positions matching TRBD2. Germline trimming cut 6 bases from V and 4 bases from J; bases unmatched to any gene: 6. This CDR3 is built from 15 residues. The germline V gene has CDR1 LGHNA and CDR2 YNFKEQ. CDR3 residues: CASSRLAGEGETQYF. CDR3 coding DNA: TGTGCCAGCAGTCGACTAGCGGGAGAAGGAGAGACCCAGTACTTC.

This clone appeared a few times. V gene TRBV19 combines with J gene TRBJ1-5; D unresolved. The CDR3 is 14 amino acids. Germline loops: CDR1 LNHDA, CDR2 SQIVND (reference sequence). Trimming pared 7 bases from V and 5 bases from J, leaving 15 bases between. The DNA of the CDR3 is TGTGCCAGTATGGAAGTTCGGGGTGATCAGCCCCAGCATTTT. It is translated as CASMEVRGDQPQHF.

V and J are TRBV27 and TRBJ1-1; weak D call: TRBD1 (6 bases). This CDR3 has 13 residues. Germline CDR1 is MNHEY and CDR2 is SMNVEV (reference sequence). Deletions cut 2 bases from V and 11 bases from J, with 15 bases between. CDR3 sequence: CASSLLARGRAFF. CDR3 sequence (DNA): TGTGCCAGCAGTTTACTAGCCCGGGGGCGGGCTTTCTTT.

The CDR3, as DNA: TGTGCCAGCAGTGAACCCAGGGGTGTAGAAGAAAAACTGTTTTTT. It codes for CASSEPRGVEEKLFF. The chain recombines TRBV2 with TRBJ1-4; D possibly corresponds to TRBD1 (6 bases). Trimming stripped 2 bases from V and 8 bases from J, with 15 bases between. Germline V gene sequence: CDR1 SNHLY, CDR2 FYNNEI. The CDR3 is made up of 15 amino acids.

This chain links TRBV19 with TRBJ2-1, with D perhaps matching TRBD2 (6 bases). This CDR3 contains 18 residues. The V end was cut by 2 bases, the J end by 0 bases, with 17 bases between. Germline values: CDR1 LNHDA, CDR2 SQIVND (reference sequence). The DNA for the CDR3 is TGTGCCAGTAGTATACCCTCCCGGGGGTTGAACTCCTACAATGAGCAGTTCTTC. Translation gives CASSIPSRGLNSYNEQFF.